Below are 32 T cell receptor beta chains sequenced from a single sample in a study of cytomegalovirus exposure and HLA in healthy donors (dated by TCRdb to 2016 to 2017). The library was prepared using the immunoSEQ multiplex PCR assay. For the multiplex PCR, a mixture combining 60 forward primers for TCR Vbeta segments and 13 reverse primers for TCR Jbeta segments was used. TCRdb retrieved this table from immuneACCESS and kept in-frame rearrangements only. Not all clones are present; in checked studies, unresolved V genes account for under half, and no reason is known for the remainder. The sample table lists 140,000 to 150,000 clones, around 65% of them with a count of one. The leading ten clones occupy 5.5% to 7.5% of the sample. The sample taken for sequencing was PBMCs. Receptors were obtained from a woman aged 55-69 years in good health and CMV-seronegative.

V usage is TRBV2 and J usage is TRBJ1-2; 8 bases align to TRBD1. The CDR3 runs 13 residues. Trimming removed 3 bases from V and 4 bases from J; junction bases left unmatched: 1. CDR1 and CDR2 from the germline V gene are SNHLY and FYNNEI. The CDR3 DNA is TGTGCCAGCAGTGAGACAGGGGTCTATGGCTACACCTTC. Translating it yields CASSETGVYGYTF.

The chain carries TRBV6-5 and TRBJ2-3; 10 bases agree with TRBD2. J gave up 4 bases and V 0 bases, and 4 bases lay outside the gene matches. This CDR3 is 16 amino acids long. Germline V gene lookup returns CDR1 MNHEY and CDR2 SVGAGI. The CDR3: CASSYSPSGGSDTQYF. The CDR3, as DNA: TGTGCCAGCAGTTACTCCCCTAGCGGGGGCTCAGATACGCAGTATTTT.

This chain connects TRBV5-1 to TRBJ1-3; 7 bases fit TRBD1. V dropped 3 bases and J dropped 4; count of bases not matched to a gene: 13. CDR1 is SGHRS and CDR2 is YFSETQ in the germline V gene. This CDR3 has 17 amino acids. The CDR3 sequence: CASSSGTFGTAGNTIYF. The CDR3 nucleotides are TGCGCCAGCAGCTCTGGGACTTTCGGGACAGCAGGAAACACCATATATTTT.

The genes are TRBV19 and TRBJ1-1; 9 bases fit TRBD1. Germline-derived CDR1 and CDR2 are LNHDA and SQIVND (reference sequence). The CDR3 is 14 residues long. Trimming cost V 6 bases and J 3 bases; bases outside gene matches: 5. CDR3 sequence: CASRRTGEYTEAFF. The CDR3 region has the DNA TGTGCCAGTAGGAGGACAGGGGAATACACTGAAGCTTTCTTT.

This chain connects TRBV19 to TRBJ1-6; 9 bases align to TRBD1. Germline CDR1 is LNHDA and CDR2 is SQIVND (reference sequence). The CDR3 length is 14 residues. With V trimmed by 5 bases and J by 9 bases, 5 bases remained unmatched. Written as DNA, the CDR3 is TGTGCCAGTAGTTTCGGGACAGGGAGTTCACCCCTCCACTTT. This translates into CASSFGTGSSPLHF.

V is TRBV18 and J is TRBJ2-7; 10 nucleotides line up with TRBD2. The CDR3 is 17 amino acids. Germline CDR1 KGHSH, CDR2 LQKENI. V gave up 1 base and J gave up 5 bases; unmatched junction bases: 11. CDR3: CASSPLAGGPSVNEQYF. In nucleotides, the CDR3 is TGTGCCAGCTCACCACTAGCGGGAGGCCCCTCCGTCAACGAGCAGTACTTC.

The CDR3 loop is CSVEDGDYGYTF. CDR3 in DNA: TGCAGCGTTGAGGACGGGGACTATGGCTACACCTTC. The chain combines TRBV29-1 with TRBJ1-2; no clear D gene. Germline CDR1 and CDR2: SQVTM and ANQGSEA. This CDR3 has 12 amino acids. Trimming pared 3 bases from V and 3 bases from J, leaving 8 bases between.

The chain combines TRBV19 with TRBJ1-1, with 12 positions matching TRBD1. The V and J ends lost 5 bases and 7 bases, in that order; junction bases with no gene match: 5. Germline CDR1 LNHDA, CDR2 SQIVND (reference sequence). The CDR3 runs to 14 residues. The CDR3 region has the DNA TGTGCCAGTAGTCGGGGACAGGGGGCGGTTGAAGCTTTCTTT. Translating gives CASSRGQGAVEAFF.

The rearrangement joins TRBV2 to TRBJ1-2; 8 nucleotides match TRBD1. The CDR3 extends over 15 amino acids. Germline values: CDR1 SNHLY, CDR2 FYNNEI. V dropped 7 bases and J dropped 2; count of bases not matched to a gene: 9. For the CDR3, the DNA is TGTGCCAGCAAGGGTTCAGGGGGCGCCAACTATGGCTACACCTTC. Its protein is CASKGSGGANYGYTF.

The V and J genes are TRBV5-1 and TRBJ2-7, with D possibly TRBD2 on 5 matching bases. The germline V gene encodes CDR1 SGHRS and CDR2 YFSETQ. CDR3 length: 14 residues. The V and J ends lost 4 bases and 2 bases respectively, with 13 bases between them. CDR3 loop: CASSVPSPTYEQYF. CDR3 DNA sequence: TGCGCCAGCAGCGTTCCTAGCCCTACCTACGAGCAGTACTTC.

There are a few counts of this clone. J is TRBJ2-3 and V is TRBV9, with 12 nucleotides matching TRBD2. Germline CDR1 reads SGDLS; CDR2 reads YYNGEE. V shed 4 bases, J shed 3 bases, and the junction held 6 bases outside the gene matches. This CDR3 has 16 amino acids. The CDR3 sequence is CASSTSSGRATDTQYF. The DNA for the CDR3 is TGTGCCAGCAGCACGTCTAGCGGGAGGGCGACAGATACGCAGTATTTT.

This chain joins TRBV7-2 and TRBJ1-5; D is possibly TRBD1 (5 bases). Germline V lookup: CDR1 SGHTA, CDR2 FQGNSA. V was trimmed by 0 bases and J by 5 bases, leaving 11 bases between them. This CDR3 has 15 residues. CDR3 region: CASSLAGQGYQPQHF. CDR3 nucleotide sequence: TGTGCCAGCAGCTTAGCCGGGCAGGGATATCAGCCCCAGCATTTT.

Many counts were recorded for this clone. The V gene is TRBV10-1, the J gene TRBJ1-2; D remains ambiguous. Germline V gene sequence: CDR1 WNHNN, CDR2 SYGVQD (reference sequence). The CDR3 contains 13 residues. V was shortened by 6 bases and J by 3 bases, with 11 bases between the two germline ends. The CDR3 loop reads CASRTDTHYGYTF. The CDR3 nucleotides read TGCGCCAGCAGAACCGACACCCACTATGGCTACACCTTC.

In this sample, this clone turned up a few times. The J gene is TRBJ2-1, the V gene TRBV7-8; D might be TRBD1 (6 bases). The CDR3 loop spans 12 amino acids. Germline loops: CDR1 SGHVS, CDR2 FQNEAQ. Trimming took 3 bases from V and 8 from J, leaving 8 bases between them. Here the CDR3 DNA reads TGTGCCAGCAGCTTCAGGGGTTATGAGCAGTTCTTC. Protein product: CASSFRGYEQFF.

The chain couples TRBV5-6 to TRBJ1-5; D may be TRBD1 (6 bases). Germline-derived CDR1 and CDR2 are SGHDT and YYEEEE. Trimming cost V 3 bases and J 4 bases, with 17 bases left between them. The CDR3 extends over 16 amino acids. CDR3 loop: CASSSGGGGRNQPQHF. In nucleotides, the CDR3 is TGTGCCAGCAGCTCTGGAGGCGGGGGGCGGAATCAGCCCCAGCATTTT. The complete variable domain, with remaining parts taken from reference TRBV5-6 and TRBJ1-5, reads DAGVTQSPTHLIKTRGQQVTLRCSPKSGHDTVSWYQQALGQGPQFIFQYYEEEERQRGNFPDRFSGHQFPNYSSELNVNALLLGDSALYLCASSSGGGGRNQPQHFGDGTRLSIL.

Here the CDR3 reads CASSPTIANTEAFF. CDR3 nucleotides: TGTGCCAGCAGCCCTACAATAGCGAACACTGAAGCTTTCTTT. The chain recombines TRBV28 with TRBJ1-1, with D hard to call. V lost 6 bases to trimming and J lost 1 base, with 12 bases between them. The CDR3 loop spans 14 amino acids. Germline V gene data show CDR1 as MDHEN and CDR2 as SYDVKM.

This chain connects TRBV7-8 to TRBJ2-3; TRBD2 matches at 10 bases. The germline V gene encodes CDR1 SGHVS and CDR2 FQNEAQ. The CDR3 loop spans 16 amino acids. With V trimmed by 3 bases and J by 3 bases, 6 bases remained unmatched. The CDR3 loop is CASSFQRGGPTDTQYF. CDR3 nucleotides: TGTGCCAGCAGCTTCCAGCGGGGGGGCCCAACAGATACGCAGTATTTT. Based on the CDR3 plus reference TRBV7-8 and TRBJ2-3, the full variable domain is GAGVSQSPRYKVAKRGQDVALRCDPISGHVSLFWYQQALGQGPEFLTYFQNEAQLDKSGLPSDRFFAERPEGSVSTLKIQRTQQEDSAVYLCASSFQRGGPTDTQYFGPGTRLTVL.

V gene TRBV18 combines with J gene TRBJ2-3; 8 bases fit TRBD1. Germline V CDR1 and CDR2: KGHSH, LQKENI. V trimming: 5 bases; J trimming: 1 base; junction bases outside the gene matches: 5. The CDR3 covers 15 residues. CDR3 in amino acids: CASSGTGFGTDTQYF. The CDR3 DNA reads TGTGCCAGCTCAGGGACAGGTTTCGGCACAGATACGCAGTATTTT.

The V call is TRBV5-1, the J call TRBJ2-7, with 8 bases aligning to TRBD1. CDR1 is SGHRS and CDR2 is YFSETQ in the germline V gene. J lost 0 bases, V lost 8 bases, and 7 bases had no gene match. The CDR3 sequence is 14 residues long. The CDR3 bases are TGCGCCAGTGCGCGGGACAGGTCCTCCTACGAGCAGTACTTC. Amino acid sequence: CASARDRSSYEQYF.

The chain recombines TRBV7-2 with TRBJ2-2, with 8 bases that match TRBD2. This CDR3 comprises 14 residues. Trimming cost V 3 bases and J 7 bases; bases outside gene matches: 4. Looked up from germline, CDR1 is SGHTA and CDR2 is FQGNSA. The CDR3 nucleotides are TGTGCCAGCAGCTTTCCACGGGGGGGCGGGGAGCTGTTTTTT. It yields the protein CASSFPRGGGELFF.

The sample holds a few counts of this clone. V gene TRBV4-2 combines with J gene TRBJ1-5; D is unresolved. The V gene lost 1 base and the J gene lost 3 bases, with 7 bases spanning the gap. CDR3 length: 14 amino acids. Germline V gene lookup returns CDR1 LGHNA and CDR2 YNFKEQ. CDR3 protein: CASSQGRHNQPQHF. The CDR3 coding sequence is TGTGCCAGCAGCCAAGGGAGGCACAATCAGCCCCAGCATTTT.

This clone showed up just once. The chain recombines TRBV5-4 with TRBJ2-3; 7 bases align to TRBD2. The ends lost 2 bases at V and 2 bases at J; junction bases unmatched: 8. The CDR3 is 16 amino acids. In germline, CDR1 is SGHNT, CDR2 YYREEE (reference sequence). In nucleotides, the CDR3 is TGTGCCAGCAGCTTAACGGGACTAAGATACACAGATACGCAGTATTTT. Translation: CASSLTGLRYTDTQYF.

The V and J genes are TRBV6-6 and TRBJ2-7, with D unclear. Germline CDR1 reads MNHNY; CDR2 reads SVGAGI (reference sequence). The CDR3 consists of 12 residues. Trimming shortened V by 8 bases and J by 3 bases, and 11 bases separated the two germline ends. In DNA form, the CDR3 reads TGTGCCAGCGCGGTAGAAAGCTACGAGCAGTACTTC. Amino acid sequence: CASAVESYEQYF.

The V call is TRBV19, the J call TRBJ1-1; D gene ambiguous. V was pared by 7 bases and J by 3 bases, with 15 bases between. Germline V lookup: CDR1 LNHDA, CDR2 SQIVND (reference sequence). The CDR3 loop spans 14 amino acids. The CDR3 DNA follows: TGTGCCAGTACCCCCTCCGCAGTTTACACTGAAGCTTTCTTT. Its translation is CASTPSAVYTEAFF.

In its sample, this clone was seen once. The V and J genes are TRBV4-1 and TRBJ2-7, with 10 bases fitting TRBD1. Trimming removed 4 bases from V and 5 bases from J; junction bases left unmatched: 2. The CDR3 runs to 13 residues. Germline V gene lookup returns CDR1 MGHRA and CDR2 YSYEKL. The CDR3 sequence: CASSPGTGDEQYF. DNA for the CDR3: TGCGCCAGCAGCCCCGGGACAGGGGACGAGCAGTACTTC.

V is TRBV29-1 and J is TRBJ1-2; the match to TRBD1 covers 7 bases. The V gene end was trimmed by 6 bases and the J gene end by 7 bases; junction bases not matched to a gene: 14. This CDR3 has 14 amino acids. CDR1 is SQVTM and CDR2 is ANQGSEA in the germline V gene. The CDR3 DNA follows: TGCAGCGTCCCTCCGGCAGGGGGTGACTCTGGCTACACCTTC. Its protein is CSVPPAGGDSGYTF.

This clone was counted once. The CDR3 sequence is CASSLGGSGTQYF. CDR3 nucleotide sequence: TGTGCCAGCAGCTTGGGGGGGTCCGGGACCCAGTACTTC. The chain is built from TRBV7-2 and TRBJ2-5; 7 positions agree with TRBD2. CDR1 SGHTA and CDR2 FQGNSA come from the germline V gene. Losses at the gene ends were 3 bases for V and 7 bases for J; bases not matched to a gene: 5. The CDR3 totals 13 residues.

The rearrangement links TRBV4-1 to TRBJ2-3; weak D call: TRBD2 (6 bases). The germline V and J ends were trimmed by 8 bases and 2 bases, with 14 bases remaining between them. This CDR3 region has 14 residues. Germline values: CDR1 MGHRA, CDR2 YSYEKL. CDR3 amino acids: CASSRDSLTDTQYF. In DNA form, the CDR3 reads TGCGCCAGCTCCCGGGACTCACTCACAGATACGCAGTATTTT.

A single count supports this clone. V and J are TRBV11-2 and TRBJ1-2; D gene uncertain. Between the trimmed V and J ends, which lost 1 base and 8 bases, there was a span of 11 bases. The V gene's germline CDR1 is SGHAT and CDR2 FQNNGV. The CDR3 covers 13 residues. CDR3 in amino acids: CASSLVVSGGYTF. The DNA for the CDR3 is TGTGCCAGCAGCTTAGTGGTTTCGGGGGGCTACACCTTC.

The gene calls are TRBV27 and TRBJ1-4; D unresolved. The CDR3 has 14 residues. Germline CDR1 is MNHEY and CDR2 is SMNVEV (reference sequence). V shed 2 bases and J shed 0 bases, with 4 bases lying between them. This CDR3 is CASSLRPTNEKLFF. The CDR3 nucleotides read TGTGCCAGCAGTTTACGTCCAACTAATGAAAAACTGTTTTTT.

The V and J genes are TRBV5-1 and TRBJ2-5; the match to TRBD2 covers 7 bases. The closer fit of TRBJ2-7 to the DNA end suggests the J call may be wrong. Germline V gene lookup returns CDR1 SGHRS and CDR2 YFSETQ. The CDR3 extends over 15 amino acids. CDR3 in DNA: TGCGCCAGCAGCCGGGGCGGGAGTGAATCCCACGAGCAGTACTTC. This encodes CASSRGGSESHEQYF.

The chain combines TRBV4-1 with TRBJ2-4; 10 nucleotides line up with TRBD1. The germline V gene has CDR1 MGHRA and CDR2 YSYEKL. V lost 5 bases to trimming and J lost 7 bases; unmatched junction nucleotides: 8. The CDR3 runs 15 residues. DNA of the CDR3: TGCGCCAGCAGCAAGGCCGGGACAGGGGCCAACATTCAGTACTTC. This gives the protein CASSKAGTGANIQYF.